This T cell receptor beta chain emerged from a study of human T cells and chemical hapten exposure. Study information: 2% DPC was applied to around 2 cm by around 2 cm of upper inner arm skin for sensitization. All patients underwent weekly scalp dosing with diphenylcyclopropenone for the full roughly 23-week study.

CDR3 length equals 13 residues. Per germline, CDR1 MGHDK and CDR2 SYGVNS. V trimming: 6 bases; J trimming: 2 bases; junction bases outside the gene matches: 2. TCRdb used MiXCR to reprocess the RACE reads, holding one entry per CDR3 protein. The data show around 300,000 distinct CDR3 sequences, about 5% seen once. In this sample, this clonotype turned up a few times. Indicated time point: pre-sensitization, week 0. Treatment specified: therapeutic diphenylcyclopropenone sensitization with weekly scalp DPC. The study enrolled 18 to 70-year-old alopecia patients suitable for DPC. J is TRBJ2-7 and V is TRBV25-1; 9 positions match TRBD1. Sequencing used whole blood, obtained in connection with sensitization to the hapten diphenylcyclopropenone (DPC). The receptor was isolated from a woman under 30 with alopecia areata. Some clones in this sample may be carry-over from other donors' samples. The CDR3 nucleotides are TGTGCCAGCAGGGACAGGGGAACCTACGAGCAGTACTTC. It specifies CASRDRGTYEQYF.